The sequence of this T cell receptor beta chain was determined in a study of beta chain features in type 1 diabetes. Study background: Cell yields, gender and age were similar in healthy donors and patients.

This clone showed up just a few times. The antigen remains undetermined. About 120 mL of blood, on average, came from one heparinised draw per donor. The CDR3 covers 16 residues. Germline CDR1 LNHDA, CDR2 SQIVND (reference sequence). V shed 5 bases and J 6 bases; nucleotides not matched to a gene: 9. Whole-study results and caveats: The VDJ junctions of type 1 diabetes patients carried fewer insertions and more deletions. In all four CD4+ subsets, TCRB CDR3 length was significantly, moderately reduced in type 1 diabetes.

Since all of the isolated RNA was reverse transcribed, expressed TCRB transcripts were what got sequenced. Profiled with immunoSEQ multiplex PCR; TCRdb holds only in-frame clones, not every one. This table holds about 320,000 clones, 13% to 15% found once. V usage is TRBV19 and J usage is TRBJ2-4; 11 bases are shared with TRBD1. Sequenced material: central memory CD4+ T cells from blood. This receptor was obtained from a young man in good health. As DNA, the CDR3 is TGTGCCAGTAGTCCCGAGGACAGGGGGCGTAGAAACATTCAGTACTTC. Protein: CASSPEDRGRRNIQYF.